The rows below give T cell receptor beta chains drawn from one sample of a study of blood T cell repertoires in COVID-19. Produced via immunoSEQ multiplex PCR; TCRdb's table is partial and in-frame only. The sample carries roughly 63,000 clones, approximately 79% recorded once. Specimen: peripheral blood. These receptors all stem from a human donor in a cohort sampled during active COVID-19. The CDR3 runs from the conserved cysteine through the conserved F or W. The D gene is left open where the match is weak. For some rows the clone size is stated as once, few or many, or as a class when expanded; others skip it.

j_call clone_size d_call v_call cdr3_nt cdr3_aa
TRBJ2-1 - - TRBV7-6 TGTGCCAGCAGCTTCGAGTCGCAGTTCTTC CASSFESQFF
TRBJ2-1 - TRBD2 TRBV19 TGTGCCAGTAGTATGCCCCATAGCGGGAGGGCCAGTGGTGAGCAGTTCTTC CASSMPHSGRASGEQFF
TRBJ2-1 - TRBD1 TRBV5-6 TGTGCCAGCAACTATGTGGGACAGGGGGCCTACAATGAGCAGTTCTTC CASNYVGQGAYNEQFF
TRBJ1-1 - - TRBV28 TGTGCCAGCGAGGAGGTTGCAGAAGCTTTCTTT CASEEVAEAFF
TRBJ2-7 - TRBD2 TRBV27 TGTGCCAGCAGTTTCACTAGCGCGAACTCCTACGAGCAGTACTTC CASSFTSANSYEQYF
TRBJ1-2 - TRBD1 TRBV2 TGTGCCAGCAGGGAAAGACAGGGCGGTCTCTATGGCTACACCTTC CASRERQGGLYGYTF
TRBJ2-2 - - TRBV6-4 TGTGCCAGCACTGAGCGGGCCGCGAACACCGGGGAGCTGTTTTTT CASTERAANTGELFF
TRBJ2-3 once - TRBV12-5 TGTGCTAGTGGTTCCTCGGTCCCAGATACGCAGTATTTT CASGSSVPDTQYF
TRBJ1-2 few - TRBV30 TGTGCCTGGAGTGTACCCGGGACAACTAGGAACTATGGCTACACCTTC CAWSVPGTTRNYGYTF
TRBJ1-2 - - TRBV6-5 TGTGCCAGCAGTCGTTCTGCGGGGGACGGCTACACCTTC CASSRSAGDGYTF
TRBJ2-7 - TRBD2 TRBV2 TGTGCCAGCAGTGATTCGCGGGAGCCCCCCTACGAGCAGTACTTC CASSDSREPPYEQYF
TRBJ2-5 - TRBD1 TRBV4-2 TGTGCCAGCAGCCAAGATATTGGGACAGGGGGCTGGCAAGAGACCCAGTACTTC CASSQDIGTGGWQETQYF
TRBJ2-5 once - TRBV3-1/TRBV3-2 TGTGCCAGCGAAAGCCCTTACGTTACGTACCAAGAGACCCAGTACTTC CASESPYVTYQETQYF
TRBJ2-1 - - TRBV5-1 TGCGCCAGTTCGCCTTACGTCAGCGAATGGAATGAGCAGTTCTTC CASSPYVSEWNEQFF
TRBJ2-7 - - TRBV4-3 TGCGCCAGCAGCCAAGAAGTCCCCGGGTTTGGCACTGTGGTTGGCGAGCAGTACTTC CASSQEVPGFGTVVGEQYF
TRBJ2-7 - TRBD1 TRBV5-4 TGTGCCAGCAGCGATAGGGACAGGAGCTCCTACGAGCAGTACTTC CASSDRDRSSYEQYF
TRBJ2-1 few TRBD2 TRBV6-5 TGTGCCAGCAGTTACGGGAGGGCCTACAATGAGCAGTTCTTC CASSYGRAYNEQFF
TRBJ2-3 - TRBD2 TRBV4-2 TGTGCCAGCAGCCCTACTAGCGGGAGTGTCACAGATACGCAGTATTTT CASSPTSGSVTDTQYF
TRBJ2-1 - - TRBV15 TGTGCCACCAGCCGACCAGGTTCGAACAATGAGCAGTTCTTC CATSRPGSNNEQFF
TRBJ1-5 - TRBD1 TRBV7-9 TGTGCCAGCAGCACCGACAGGGGTGTAGTAGGCAATCAGCCCCAGCATTTT CASSTDRGVVGNQPQHF
TRBJ2-1 - - TRBV9 TGTGCCAGCAGCGTAGTAGCGGATGCTTCTAATGAGCAGTTCTTC CASSVVADASNEQFF
TRBJ1-5 - TRBD1 TRBV28 TGTGCCAGCAGTTTTTTGTCTTGGACAGGGGATCAGCCCCAGCATTTT CASSFLSWTGDQPQHF
TRBJ2-5 - - TRBV5-4 TGTGCCAGCAGCCGGGACTCCGAAGAGACCCAGTACTTC CASSRDSEETQYF
TRBJ2-2 - - TRBV7-9 TGTGCCAGCAGCTTTTTCTTGGGCGACACCGGGGAGCTGTTTTTT CASSFFLGDTGELFF
TRBJ1-2 - - TRBV3-1/TRBV3-2 TGTGCCAGCAGCCAAGGTGACATCCAAGGCCCCGGCTACACCTTC CASSQGDIQGPGYTF
TRBJ1-6 - - TRBV14 TGTGCCAGCAGCCAAGTCGGTGTATCCCTCCACTTT CASSQVGVSLHF
TRBJ1-1 - - TRBV5-6 TGTGCCAGCAGCTTGTCCGTGAACACTGAAGCTTTCTTT CASSLSVNTEAFF
TRBJ2-5 - - TRBV7-3 TGTGCCAGCTCATCCGGGAGTGGAGAGACCCAGTACTTC CASSSGSGETQYF
TRBJ1-5 few TRBD1 TRBV2 TGTGCCAGCAGGGGACAGGGGCCGAATCAGCCCCAGCATTTT CASRGQGPNQPQHF
TRBJ2-7 few TRBD2 TRBV6-2/TRBV6-3 TGTGCCAGCAGTTCCTTTCTAGCGGCCACCTACGAGCAGTACTTC CASSSFLAATYEQYF
TRBJ1-1 - - TRBV7-5 TGTGCCAGAAGCTCCGAACACGGGGCATCCCGGACAGACAAACCCTACACTGAAGCTTTCTTT CARSSEHGASRTDKPYTEAFF
TRBJ1-6 - - TRBV7-2 TGTGCCAGCAGCTTAGTAGGAGGGGTAAATTCACCCCTCCACTTT CASSLVGGVNSPLHF
TRBJ2-7 - TRBD2 TRBV4-2 TGTGCCAGCAGCCAAGCCGGGACTAGCGGGAGGTCCTACGAGCAGTACTTC CASSQAGTSGRSYEQYF
TRBJ2-5 - - TRBV29-1 TGCAGCCCCCGGGACAACCAAGAGACCCAGTACTTC CSPRDNQETQYF
TRBJ2-5 - TRBD2 TRBV7-7 TGTGCTAGCAGCTTATTTAGCGGGAGTCGGGAGACCCAGTACTTC CASSLFSGSRETQYF
TRBJ2-3 - - TRBV14 TGTGCCAGCAGCCAAGATCGGCTAGCGCGGGGTCGGGATACGCAGTATTTT CASSQDRLARGRDTQYF
TRBJ1-1 - - TRBV3-1/TRBV3-2 TGTGCCAGTAGTAGAACAGGGTACGAGGACACTGAAGCTTTCTTT CASSRTGYEDTEAFF
TRBJ2-2 - - TRBV10-2 TGCGCCAGCAGTCTTCAGGTGACCACCGGGGAGCTGTTTTTT CASSLQVTTGELFF
TRBJ2-7 - - TRBV9 TGTGCCAGCAGCGTAGCTTCGTACTTAAGCGAGCAGTACTTC CASSVASYLSEQYF
TRBJ2-7 - - TRBV7-3 TGTGCCAGCAGCTTAACCAGGGAAAGCCACGAGCAGTACTTC CASSLTRESHEQYF
TRBJ2-1 once - TRBV19 TGTGCCAGTAGTATAGATTACTACAATGAGCAGTTCTTC CASSIDYYNEQFF
TRBJ1-2 - - TRBV7-9 TGTGCCAGCAGCTTAAGGGTCAGGGAGGGTGGCTACACCTTC CASSLRVREGGYTF
TRBJ2-1 few TRBD1 TRBV4-1 TGCGCCAGCAGCCAAGGTCCGACAGGGACCTACAATGAGCAGTTCTTC CASSQGPTGTYNEQFF
TRBJ1-5 - TRBD1 TRBV6-2/TRBV6-3 TGTGCCAGCAGTTACTTACAGGGGAATCAGCCCCAGCATTTT CASSYLQGNQPQHF
TRBJ2-3 - TRBD2 TRBV23-1 TGCGCCAGCAGTCAACCCTACTGTGGACTAGCGGAGGTCACAGATACGCAGTATTTT CASSQPYCGLAEVTDTQYF
TRBJ2-5 - TRBD1 TRBV7-3 TGTGCCAGCAGCTTTTTAACAGGGGCACAAGAGACCCAGTACTTC CASSFLTGAQETQYF
TRBJ2-3 - TRBD2 TRBV7-3 TGTGCCAGCAGCCGAAGAGGGACTACCGCAGATACGCAGTATTTT CASSRRGTTADTQYF
TRBJ1-1 - TRBD1 TRBV5-6 TGTGCCAGCAGCTTTCCAGGGGGGAACACTGAAGCTTTCTTT CASSFPGGNTEAFF
TRBJ2-2 - TRBD2 TRBV6-2/TRBV6-3 TGTGCCAGCACCCCCTCCACTAGCGGGAGGGGCACCGGGGAGCTGTTTTTT CASTPSTSGRGTGELFF
TRBJ2-3 - - TRBV9 TGTGCCAGCAGCGGGACTTTCACAGATACGCAGTATTTT CASSGTFTDTQYF
TRBJ2-6 - TRBD1 TRBV5-1 TGCGCCAGCAGCGTGGGCAGGGGGTCTGCTGGGGCCAACGTCCTGACTTTC CASSVGRGSAGANVLTF
TRBJ2-5 - - TRBV18 TGTGCCAGCTCCTCCGAGGCCGAAGAGACCCAGTACTTC CASSSEAEETQYF
TRBJ2-7 once - TRBV4-1 TGCGCCAGCAGCCAAGATTCAAGGACTCCTTCCTCCTACGAGCAGTACTTC CASSQDSRTPSSYEQYF
TRBJ2-1 many - TRBV10-2 TGCGCCAGCAGTGATGATAGTAACTACAATGAGCAGTTCTTC CASSDDSNYNEQFF
TRBJ1-2 few TRBD1 TRBV5-4 TGTGCCAGCAGCTTGGCTCCTGGACAGGGGCCTGGCTACACCTTC CASSLAPGQGPGYTF
TRBJ2-7 - - TRBV3-1/TRBV3-2 TGTGCCAGCAGCCAAGTCAGGGATGGGCAGTACTTC CASSQVRDGQYF
TRBJ1-1 - TRBD1 TRBV28 TGTGCCAGCAGTTTCCCGGGACAGGTTGAAGCTTTCTTT CASSFPGQVEAFF
TRBJ2-7 - - TRBV7-8 TGTGCCAGCAGCGGGGGGACGGGATCCTACGAGCAGTACTTC CASSGGTGSYEQYF
TRBJ1-1 once - TRBV2 TGTGCCAGCGATGAAGTAACGGGGGTCGGGGAAGCTTTCTTT CASDEVTGVGEAFF
TRBJ2-7 - TRBD2 TRBV5-1 TGCGCCAGCAGCTCTCTAGCGGGAGATTACGAGCAGTACTTC CASSSLAGDYEQYF